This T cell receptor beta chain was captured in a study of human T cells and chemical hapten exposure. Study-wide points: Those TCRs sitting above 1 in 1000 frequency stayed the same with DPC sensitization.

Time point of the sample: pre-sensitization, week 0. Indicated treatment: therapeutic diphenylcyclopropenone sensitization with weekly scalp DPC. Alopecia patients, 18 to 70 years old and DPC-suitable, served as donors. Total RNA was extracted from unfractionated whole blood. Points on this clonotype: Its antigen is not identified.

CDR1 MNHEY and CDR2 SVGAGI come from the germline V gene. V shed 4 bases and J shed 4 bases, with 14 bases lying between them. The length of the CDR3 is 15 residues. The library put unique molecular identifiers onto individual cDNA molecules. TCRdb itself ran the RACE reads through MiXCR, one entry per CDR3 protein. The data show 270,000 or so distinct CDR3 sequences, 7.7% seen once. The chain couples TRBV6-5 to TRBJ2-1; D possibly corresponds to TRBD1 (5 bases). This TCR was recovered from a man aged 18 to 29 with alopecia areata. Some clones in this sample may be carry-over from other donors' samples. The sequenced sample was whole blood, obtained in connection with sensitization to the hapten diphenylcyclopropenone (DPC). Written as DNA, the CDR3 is TGTGCCAGCAGTTCGGGTAAGGGGTGGTACAATGAGCAGTTCTTC. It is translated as CASSSGKGWYNEQFF.